This entry features one T cell receptor (beta chain) sequence. One junction end does not reproduce the germline sequence, and a read error may be involved. This record belongs to a study of blood T cell repertoires in COVID-19. Study as a whole: There were acute and convalescent COVID-19 samples, and they came from the United States, Italy and Spain. PBMCs, B-cell-depleted T cells, or T cells provided the cDNA or gDNA that made up the material.

The authors' processing: Estimation of nucleated cell counts was performed using reference gene primer amplification. Here immunoSEQ multiplex PCR was the method, and the copy in TCRdb shows in-frame clones only, minus some. V, J and clone size were drawn from that table, and D and trimming were deduced from the DNA. This sample has roughly 35,000 clones, with 90% found just once. CDR1 and CDR2 (germline): SSHAT, FNYEAQ (reference sequence). The CDR3 consists of 14 residues. This clonotype was obtained from a man between 65 and 85 years old with acute or convalescent COVID-19. The V call is TRBV7-7, the J call TRBJ2-1; D is possibly TRBD2 (5 bases). The sequenced sample consisted of peripheral blood. The CDR3 coding sequence is TGTGCTAGCAGCTTAAGCGCCGGGAACAATGAGCAGTTCTTC. Protein sequence: CASSLSAGNNEQFF.